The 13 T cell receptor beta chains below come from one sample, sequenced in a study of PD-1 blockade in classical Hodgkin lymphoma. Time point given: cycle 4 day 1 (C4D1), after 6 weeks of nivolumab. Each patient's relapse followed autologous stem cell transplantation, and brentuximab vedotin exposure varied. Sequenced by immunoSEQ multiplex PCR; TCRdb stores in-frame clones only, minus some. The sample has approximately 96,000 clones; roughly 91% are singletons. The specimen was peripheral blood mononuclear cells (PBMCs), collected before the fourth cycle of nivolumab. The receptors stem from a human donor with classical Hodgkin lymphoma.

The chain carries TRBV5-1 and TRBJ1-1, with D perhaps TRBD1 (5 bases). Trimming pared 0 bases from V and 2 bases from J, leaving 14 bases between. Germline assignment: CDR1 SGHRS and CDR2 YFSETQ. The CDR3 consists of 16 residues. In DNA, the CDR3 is TGCGCCAGCAGCTTGGAGGGAATTAGGGGCAACACTGAAGCTTTCTTT. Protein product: CASSLEGIRGNTEAFF.

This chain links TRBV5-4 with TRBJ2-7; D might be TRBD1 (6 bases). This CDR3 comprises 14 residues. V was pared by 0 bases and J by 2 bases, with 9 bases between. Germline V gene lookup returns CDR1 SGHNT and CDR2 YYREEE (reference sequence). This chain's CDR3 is CASSLGGTPYEQYF. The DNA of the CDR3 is TGTGCCAGCAGCTTGGGTGGGACACCCTACGAGCAGTACTTC.

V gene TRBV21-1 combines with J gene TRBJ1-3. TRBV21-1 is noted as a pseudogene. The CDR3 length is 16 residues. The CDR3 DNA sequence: TGTGCCAGCAGCAAACTGAGAGAAGCGGCAGGAAACACCATATATTTT. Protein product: CASSKLREAAGNTIYF.

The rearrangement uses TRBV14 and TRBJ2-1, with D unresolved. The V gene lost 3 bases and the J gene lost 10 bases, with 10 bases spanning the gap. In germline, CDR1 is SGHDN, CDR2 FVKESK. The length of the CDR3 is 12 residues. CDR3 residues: CASSHSGPEQFF. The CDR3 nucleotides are TGTGCCAGCAGCCATTCCGGGCCGGAGCAGTTCTTC.

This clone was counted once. The CDR3 region is CASSIGGRGSYEQYF. Here the CDR3 DNA reads TGTGCCAGTAGTATAGGCGGGAGGGGCAGTTACGAGCAGTACTTC. This chain uses TRBV19 with TRBJ2-7, with 9 nucleotides matching TRBD2. This CDR3 region has 15 residues. Germline V gene lookup returns CDR1 LNHDA and CDR2 SQIVND (reference sequence). With 1 base clipped from V and 4 bases from J, the junction kept 5 bases outside the gene matches.

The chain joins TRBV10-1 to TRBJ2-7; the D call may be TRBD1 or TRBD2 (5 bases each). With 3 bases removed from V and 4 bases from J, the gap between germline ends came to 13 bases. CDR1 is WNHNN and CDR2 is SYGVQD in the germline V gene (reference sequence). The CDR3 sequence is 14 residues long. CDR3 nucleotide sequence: TGCGCCAGCAGTGACGTTGGGACCGAGTACGAGCAGTACTTC. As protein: CASSDVGTEYEQYF.

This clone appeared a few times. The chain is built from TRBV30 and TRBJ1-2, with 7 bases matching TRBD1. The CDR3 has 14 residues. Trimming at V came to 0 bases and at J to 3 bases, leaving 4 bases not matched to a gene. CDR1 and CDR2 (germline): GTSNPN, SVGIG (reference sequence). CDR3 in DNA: TGTGCCTGGAGTGTACAGGGGCAGCACTATGGCTACACCTTC. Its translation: CAWSVQGQHYGYTF.

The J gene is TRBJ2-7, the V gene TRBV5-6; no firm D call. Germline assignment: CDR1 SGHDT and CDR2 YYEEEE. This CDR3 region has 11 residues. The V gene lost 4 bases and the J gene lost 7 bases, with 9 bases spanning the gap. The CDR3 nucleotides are TGTGCCAGCAGCAGGACCTGGGAGCAGTACTTC. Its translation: CASSRTWEQYF.

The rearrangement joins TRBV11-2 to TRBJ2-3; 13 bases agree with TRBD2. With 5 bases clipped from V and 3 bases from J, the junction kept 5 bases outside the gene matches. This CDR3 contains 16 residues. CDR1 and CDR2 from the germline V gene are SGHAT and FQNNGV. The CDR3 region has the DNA TGTGCCAGCAGCCAGGGACTAGCGGGAAAAACAGATACGCAGTATTTT. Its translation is CASSQGLAGKTDTQYF.

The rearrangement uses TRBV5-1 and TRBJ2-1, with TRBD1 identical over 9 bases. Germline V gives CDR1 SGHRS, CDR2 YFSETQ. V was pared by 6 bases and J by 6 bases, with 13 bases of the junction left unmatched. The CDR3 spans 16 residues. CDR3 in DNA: TGCGCCAGCAACAGCGGGGACAGGGTCTTTTTCAATGAGCAGTTCTTC. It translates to CASNSGDRVFFNEQFF.

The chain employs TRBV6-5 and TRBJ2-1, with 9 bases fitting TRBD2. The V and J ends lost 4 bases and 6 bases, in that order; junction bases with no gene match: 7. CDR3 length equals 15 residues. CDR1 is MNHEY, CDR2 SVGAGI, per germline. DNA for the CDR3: TGTGCCAGCAGTTTGGGGCTAGCGGGATCCAATGAGCAGTTCTTC. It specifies CASSLGLAGSNEQFF.

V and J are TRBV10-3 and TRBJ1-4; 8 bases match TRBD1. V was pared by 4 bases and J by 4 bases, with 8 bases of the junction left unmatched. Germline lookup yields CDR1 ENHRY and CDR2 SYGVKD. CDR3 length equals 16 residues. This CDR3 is CAISVSRQGNNEKLFF. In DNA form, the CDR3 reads TGTGCCATCAGTGTTTCGAGACAGGGGAATAATGAAAAACTGTTTTTT.

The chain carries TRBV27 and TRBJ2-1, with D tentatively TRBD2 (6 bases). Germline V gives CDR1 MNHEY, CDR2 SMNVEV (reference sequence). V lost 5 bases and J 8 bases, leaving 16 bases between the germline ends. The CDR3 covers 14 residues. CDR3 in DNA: TGTGCCAGCAGTCCCCCATGGAGGGCGCATGAGCAGTTCTTC. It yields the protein CASSPPWRAHEQFF.